This TCR beta chain comes out of a study of Ad26.COV2.S vaccination and SARS-CoV-2 variants. Looking at the study overall: Ad26.COV2.S given intramuscularly, once or twice 56 days apart. Study outcomes and limitations: Vaccinees showed greater spike-specific TCR breadth than placebo recipients. After vaccination, substantial breadth of spike-specific CD8+ and CD4+ responses was reported.

Documented treatment: about 20 received Ad26.COV2.S at low or high dose, single or two shots; about five received placebo; per-sample allocation not given. The study sampled participants on day 63 after the first vaccine or placebo injection. What was given as vaccine was an Ad26 vector encoding Wuhan-strain SARS-CoV-2 spike. Assay used: immunoSEQ multiplex PCR; TCRdb lists only in-frame clones, some missing. The top ten hold roughly 12% of the sample, which has about 440,000 clones, 87% seen once. Notes on this clone: Its target is unknown.

This clonotype was sampled from a person aged 18 to 59 who received the Ad26.COV2.S COVID-19 vaccine or a placebo. Sequences were derived from peripheral blood, sampled in a trial of Ad26.COV2.S vaccine versus placebo.

CDR3 loop: CASSIGQGIYNEQFF. The DNA of the CDR3 is TGCGCCAGCAGCATAGGACAGGGGATCTACAATGAGCAGTTCTTC. The V call is TRBV5-1, the J call TRBJ2-1; 9 positions agree with TRBD1. Germline CDR1 and CDR2: SGHRS and YFSETQ. The CDR3 sequence is 15 residues long. J lost 3 bases, V lost 4 bases, and 5 bases had no gene match.